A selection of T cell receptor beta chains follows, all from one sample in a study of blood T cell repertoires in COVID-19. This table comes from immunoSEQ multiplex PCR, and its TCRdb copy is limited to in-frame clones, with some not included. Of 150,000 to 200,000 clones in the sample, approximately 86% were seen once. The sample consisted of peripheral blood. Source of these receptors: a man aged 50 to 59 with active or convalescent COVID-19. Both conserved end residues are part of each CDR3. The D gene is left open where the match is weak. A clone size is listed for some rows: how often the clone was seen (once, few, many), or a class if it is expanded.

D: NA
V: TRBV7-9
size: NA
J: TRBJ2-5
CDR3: CASSPRETQYF
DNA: TGTGCCAGCAGCCCGAGGGAGACCCAGTACTTC

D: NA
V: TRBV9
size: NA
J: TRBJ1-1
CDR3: CASSVGANTEAFF
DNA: TGTGCCAGCAGCGTGGGAGCGAACACTGAAGCTTTCTTT

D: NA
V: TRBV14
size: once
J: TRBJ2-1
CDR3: CASSQNFLEFPYNEQFF
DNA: TGTGCCAGCAGCCAAAATTTTTTAGAGTTTCCCTACAATGAGCAGTTCTTC

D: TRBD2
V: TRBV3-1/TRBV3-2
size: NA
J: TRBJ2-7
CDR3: CASSQDRRPGFSGTGYEQYF
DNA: TGTGCCAGCAGCCAAGATCGCCGCCCAGGCTTTAGCGGGACGGGTTACGAGCAGTACTTC

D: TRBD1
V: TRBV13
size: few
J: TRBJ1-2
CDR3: CASSLGRDRGDYGYTF
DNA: TGTGCCAGCAGCTTAGGGAGGGACAGGGGTGACTATGGCTACACCTTC

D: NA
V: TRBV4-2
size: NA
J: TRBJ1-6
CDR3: CASSQEGTGSPLHF
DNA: TGTGCCAGCAGCCAAGAGGGCACCGGTTCACCCCTCCACTTT

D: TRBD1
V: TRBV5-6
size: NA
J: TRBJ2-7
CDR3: CASSMGQGLYEQYF
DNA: TGTGCCAGCAGCATGGGACAGGGGCTCTACGAGCAGTACTTC

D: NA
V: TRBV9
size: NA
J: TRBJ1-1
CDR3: CASSVGLMNTEAFF
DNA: TGTGCCAGCAGCGTCGGACTGATGAACACTGAAGCTTTCTTT

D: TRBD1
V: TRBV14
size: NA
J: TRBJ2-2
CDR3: CASSLGQGVTGELFF
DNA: TGTGCCAGCAGCCTAGGACAGGGAGTCACCGGGGAGCTGTTTTTT

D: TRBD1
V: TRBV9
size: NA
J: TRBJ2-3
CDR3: CASSVRTGEGTDTQYF
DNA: TGTGCCAGCAGCGTGAGGACAGGGGAGGGGACAGATACGCAGTATTTT

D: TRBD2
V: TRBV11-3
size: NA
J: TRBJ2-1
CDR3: CASSLARLAGPNEQFF
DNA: TGTGCCAGCAGCTTAGCTAGACTAGCGGGCCCAAATGAGCAGTTCTTC

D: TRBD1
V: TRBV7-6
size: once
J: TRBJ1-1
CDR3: CASSRQGRFYTEAFF
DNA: TGTGCCAGCAGCCGACAGGGAAGGTTTTACACTGAAGCTTTCTTT

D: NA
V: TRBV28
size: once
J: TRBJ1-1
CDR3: CASSDGGRLNTEAFF
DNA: TGTGCCAGCAGTGACGGGGGACGGCTGAACACTGAAGCTTTCTTT

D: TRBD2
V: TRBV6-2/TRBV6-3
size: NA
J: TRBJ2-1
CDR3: CASSSFGRALFNEQFF
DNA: TGTGCCAGCAGTTCCTTCGGGAGGGCCCTTTTCAATGAGCAGTTCTTC

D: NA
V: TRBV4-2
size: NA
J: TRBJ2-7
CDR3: CASSQPSGAYEQYF
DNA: TGTGCCAGCAGCCAACCCAGCGGTGCCTACGAGCAGTACTTC

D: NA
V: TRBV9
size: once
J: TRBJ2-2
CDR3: CASSPQAGANTGELFF
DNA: TGTGCCAGCAGCCCACAAGCGGGCGCGAACACCGGGGAGCTGTTTTTT

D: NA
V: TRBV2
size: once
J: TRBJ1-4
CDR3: CASSEQGTNEKLFF
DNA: TGTGCCAGCAGTGAGCAGGGGACAAATGAAAAACTGTTTTTT

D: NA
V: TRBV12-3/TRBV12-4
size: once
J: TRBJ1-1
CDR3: CASSLGGRTEAFF
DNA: TGTGCCAGCAGTTTAGGGGGCCGCACTGAAGCTTTCTTT

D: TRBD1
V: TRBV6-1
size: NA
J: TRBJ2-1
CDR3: CASSEAGTGVGNEQFF
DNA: TGTGCCAGCAGCGAAGCGGGGACAGGGGTGGGCAATGAGCAGTTCTTC

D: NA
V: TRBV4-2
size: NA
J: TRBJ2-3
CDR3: CASSQAGGPVGTDTQYF
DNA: TGTGCCAGCAGCCAAGCTGGCGGTCCAGTAGGCACAGATACGCAGTATTTT

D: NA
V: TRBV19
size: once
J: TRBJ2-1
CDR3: CASSNSLGGSSYNEQFF
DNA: TGTGCCAGTAGTAATTCGTTGGGGGGAAGCTCCTACAATGAGCAGTTCTTC

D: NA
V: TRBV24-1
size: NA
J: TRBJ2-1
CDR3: CATSAIAVGSYNEQFF
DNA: TGTGCCACCAGTGCCATAGCGGTTGGCTCCTACAATGAGCAGTTCTTC

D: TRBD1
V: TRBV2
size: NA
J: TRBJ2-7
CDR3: CASSEPRTGVDEQYF
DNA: TGTGCCAGCAGTGAGCCTCGGACAGGGGTGGACGAGCAGTACTTC

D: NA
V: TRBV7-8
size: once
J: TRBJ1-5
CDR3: CASSLAPAGAGSNQPQHF
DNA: TGTGCCAGCAGCTTAGCGCCCGCAGGGGCAGGGAGCAATCAGCCCCAGCATTTT

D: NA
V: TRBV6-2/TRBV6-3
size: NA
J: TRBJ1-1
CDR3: CASSYSFGAEPIPNTEAFF
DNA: TGTGCCAGCAGTTACTCTTTTGGGGCGGAACCTATTCCGAACACTGAAGCTTTCTTT

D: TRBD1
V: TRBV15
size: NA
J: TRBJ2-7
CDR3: CATSRDLQGAGEQYF
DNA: TGTGCCACCAGCAGAGATCTCCAGGGGGCTGGAGAGCAGTACTTC

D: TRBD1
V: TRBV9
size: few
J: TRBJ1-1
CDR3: CASSVEGARSEAFF
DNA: TGTGCCAGCAGCGTTGAGGGGGCGCGTTCTGAAGCTTTCTTT

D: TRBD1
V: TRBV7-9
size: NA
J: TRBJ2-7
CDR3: CASSSGQGLHEQYF
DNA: TGTGCCAGCAGCTCGGGACAGGGGCTCCACGAGCAGTACTTC

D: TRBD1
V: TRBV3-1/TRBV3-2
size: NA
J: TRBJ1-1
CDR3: CASRPGQLNTEAFF
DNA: TGTGCCAGCAGACCGGGACAGCTGAACACTGAAGCTTTCTTT

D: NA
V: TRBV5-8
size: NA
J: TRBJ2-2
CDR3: CASSRTLNNAGELFF
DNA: TGTGCCAGCAGCAGGACTCTAAACAACGCCGGGGAGCTGTTTTTT

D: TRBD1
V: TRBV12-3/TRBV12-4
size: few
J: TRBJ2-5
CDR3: CASSWDSGGTQYF
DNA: TGTGCCAGCAGTTGGGACAGTGGGGGGACCCAGTACTTC

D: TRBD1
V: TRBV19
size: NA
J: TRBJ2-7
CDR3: CASSITLGTGGSEQYF
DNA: TGTGCCAGTAGTATTACCCTTGGGACAGGCGGTTCCGAGCAGTACTTC

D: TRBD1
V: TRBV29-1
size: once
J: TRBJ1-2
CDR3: CSGVSGGAYGYTF
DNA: TGCAGCGGCGTTTCAGGGGGCGCGTATGGCTACACCTTC

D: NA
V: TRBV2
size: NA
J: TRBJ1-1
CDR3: CASSEAGVGTEAFF
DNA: TGTGCCAGCAGTGAAGCGGGAGTAGGCACTGAAGCTTTCTTT

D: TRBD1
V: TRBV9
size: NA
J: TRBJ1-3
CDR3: CASSVGGTAGNTIYF
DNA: TGTGCCAGCAGCGTAGGGGGGACAGCTGGAAACACCATATATTTT

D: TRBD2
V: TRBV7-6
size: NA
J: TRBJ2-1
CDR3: CASSLTGGPNEQFF
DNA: TGTGCCAGCAGCTTAACGGGAGGGCCAAATGAGCAGTTCTTC

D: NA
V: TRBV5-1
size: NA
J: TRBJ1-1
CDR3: CASSTGEMNTEAFF
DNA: TGCGCCAGCAGCACCGGGGAAATGAACACTGAAGCTTTCTTT

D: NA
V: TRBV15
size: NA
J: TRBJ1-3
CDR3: CATSRPRGFGNTIYF
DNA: TGTGCCACCAGCAGGCCAAGGGGGTTCGGAAACACCATATATTTT

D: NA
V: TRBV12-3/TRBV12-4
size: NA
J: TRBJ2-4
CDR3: CASSSRAKNIQYF
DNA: TGTGCCAGCAGTTCGAGGGCCAAAAACATTCAGTACTTC

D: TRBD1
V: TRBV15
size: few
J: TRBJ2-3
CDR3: CATSSGQGVSDTQYF
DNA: TGTGCCACCAGCAGTGGACAGGGGGTGTCAGATACGCAGTATTTT

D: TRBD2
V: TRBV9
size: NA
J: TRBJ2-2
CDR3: CASSGGGKTGELFF
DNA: TGTGCCAGCAGCGGGGGAGGGAAGACCGGGGAGCTGTTTTTT

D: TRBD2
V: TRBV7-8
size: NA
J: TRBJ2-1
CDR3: CASSPGLAGVNEQFF
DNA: TGTGCCAGCAGCCCGGGACTAGCGGGAGTGAATGAGCAGTTCTTC

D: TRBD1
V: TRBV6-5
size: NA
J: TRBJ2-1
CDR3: CASSFLGQGAYNEQFF
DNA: TGTGCCAGCAGTTTCCTGGGACAGGGGGCCTACAATGAGCAGTTCTTC

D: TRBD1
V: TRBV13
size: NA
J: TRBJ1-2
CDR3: CASSNRGGKYNYGYTF
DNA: TGTGCCAGCAGCAACAGGGGGGGGAAATATAACTATGGCTACACCTTC